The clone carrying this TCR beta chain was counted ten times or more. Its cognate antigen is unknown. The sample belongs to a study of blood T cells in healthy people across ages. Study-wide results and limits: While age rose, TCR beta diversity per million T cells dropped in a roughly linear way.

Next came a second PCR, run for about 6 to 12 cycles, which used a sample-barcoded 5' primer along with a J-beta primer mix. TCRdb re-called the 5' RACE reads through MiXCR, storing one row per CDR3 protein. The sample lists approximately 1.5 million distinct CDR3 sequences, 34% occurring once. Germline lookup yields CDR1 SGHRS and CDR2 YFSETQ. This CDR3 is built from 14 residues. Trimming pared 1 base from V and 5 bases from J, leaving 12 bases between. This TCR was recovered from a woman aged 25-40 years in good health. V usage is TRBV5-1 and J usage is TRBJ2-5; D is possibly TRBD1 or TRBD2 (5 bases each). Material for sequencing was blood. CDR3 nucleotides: TGCGCCAGCAGCTTGTTACCTGGGACGGAGACCCAGTACTTC. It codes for CASSLLPGTETQYF.